These T cell receptor beta chains were read from a single sample in a study of graft-versus-host responses after intestinal transplantation. For these receptors, no antigen is known. Measured with immunoSEQ multiplex PCR; TCRdb has only the in-frame clones, and not every one. The sample records about 120,000 clones, 80% to 95% being singletons. Specimen: unstimulated CD4+ T cells sorted from spleen or lymph node cells, collected before intestinal transplant. The source of these receptors is a human donor who received an intestinal transplant. The CDR3 runs from the conserved cysteine through the conserved F or W. Fields, in order: clone size, V gene, D gene, J gene, CDR3 protein, CDR3 DNA. The D gene is left open where the match is weak. Rows give clone size only sometimes, using once, few, many, or a class for an expanded clone.

size: -
V: TRBV27
D: TRBD1
J: TRBJ1-5
CDR3: CASSYGTGEQPQHF
DNA: TGTGCCAGCAGTTATGGGACAGGGGAGCAGCCCCAGCATTTT

size: -
V: TRBV10-3
D: TRBD1
J: TRBJ2-7
CDR3: CAISEGGQGRSSYEQYF
DNA: TGTGCCATCAGTGAAGGGGGACAGGGGAGAAGTTCCTACGAGCAGTACTTC

size: -
V: TRBV7-3
D: -
J: TRBJ2-5
CDR3: CASSFGPGAQETQYF
DNA: TGTGCCAGCAGTTTTGGTCCTGGGGCCCAAGAGACCCAGTACTTC

size: -
V: TRBV19
D: TRBD1
J: TRBJ1-2
CDR3: CASSIGTGKTDGYTF
DNA: TGTGCCAGTAGTATAGGGACAGGGAAGACTGATGGCTACACCTTC

size: -
V: TRBV18
D: TRBD1
J: TRBJ2-7
CDR3: CASSPSGQFISYEQYF
DNA: TGTGCCAGCTCACCTTCGGGACAGTTCATCTCCTACGAGCAGTACTTC

size: -
V: TRBV7-9
D: TRBD2
J: TRBJ2-3
CDR3: CASSLDSGSHTDTQYF
DNA: TGTGCCAGCAGCTTAGATAGCGGGAGCCACACAGATACGCAGTATTTT

size: -
V: TRBV5-1
D: -
J: TRBJ1-2
CDR3: CASSLDGRDRDGYTF
DNA: TGCGCCAGCAGCTTGGATGGCAGGGACCGGGATGGCTACACCTTC

size: once
V: TRBV4-2
D: TRBD2
J: TRBJ2-3
CDR3: CASSQLTPGGPTDTQYF
DNA: TGTGCCAGCAGCCAACTCACCCCGGGAGGGCCTACAGATACGCAGTATTTT

size: -
V: TRBV18
D: -
J: TRBJ2-5
CDR3: CASSPRLTDETQYF
DNA: TGTGCCAGCTCACCACGATTAACCGACGAGACCCAGTACTTC

size: -
V: TRBV7-7
D: -
J: TRBJ2-3
CDR3: CASGTGTDTQYF
DNA: TGTGCTAGCGGCACAGGGACAGATACGCAGTATTTT

size: -
V: TRBV7-3
D: -
J: TRBJ1-1
CDR3: CASSPRSGGTEAFF
DNA: TGTGCCAGCAGCCCGAGGTCGGGCGGGACTGAAGCTTTCTTT

size: -
V: TRBV5-1
D: -
J: TRBJ2-4
CDR3: CASNSGGLAKNIQYF
DNA: TGCGCCAGCAATTCAGGAGGGTTAGCCAAAAACATTCAGTACTTC

size: -
V: TRBV27
D: TRBD2
J: TRBJ2-1
CDR3: CASSLYGGSQTYNEQFF
DNA: TGTGCCAGCAGTTTATACGGCGGGAGCCAAACCTACAATGAGCAGTTCTTC

size: -
V: TRBV20-1
D: -
J: TRBJ2-7
CDR3: CSARDPYEQYF
DNA: TGCAGTGCTAGAGACCCGTACGAGCAGTACTTC

size: -
V: TRBV6-6
D: TRBD1
J: TRBJ2-3
CDR3: CASSYPGQLLTDTQYF
DNA: TGTGCCAGCAGTTACCCGGGACAGCTCCTCACAGATACGCAGTATTTT

size: -
V: TRBV4-1
D: -
J: TRBJ2-3
CDR3: CASSQDLAGDTQYF
DNA: TGCGCCAGCAGCCAAGATCTTGCCGGAGATACGCAGTATTTT

size: -
V: TRBV30
D: TRBD1
J: TRBJ2-5
CDR3: CAWSTGTATQETQYF
DNA: TGTGCCTGGAGTACCGGGACAGCTACACAAGAGACCCAGTACTTC

size: -
V: TRBV5-1
D: -
J: TRBJ2-3
CDR3: CASSSTDTQYF
DNA: TGCGCCAGCAGCTCCACAGATACGCAGTATTTT

size: -
V: TRBV7-8
D: TRBD1
J: TRBJ1-5
CDR3: CASSTGQGRPQHF
DNA: TGTGCCAGCAGCACGGGACAGGGACGGCCCCAGCATTTT

size: -
V: TRBV9
D: TRBD2
J: TRBJ2-7
CDR3: CASSVGTRANYEQYF
DNA: TGTGCCAGCAGCGTAGGGACTAGGGCTAATTACGAGCAGTACTTC

size: -
V: TRBV2
D: TRBD1
J: TRBJ1-1
CDR3: CASSVDRGHPNTEAFF
DNA: TGTGCCAGCAGCGTGGACAGGGGGCACCCGAACACTGAAGCTTTCTTT

size: -
V: TRBV5-1
D: TRBD1
J: TRBJ1-1
CDR3: CASSLGTGEAFF
DNA: TGCGCCAGCAGCTTGGGGACAGGGGAAGCTTTCTTT

size: -
V: TRBV19
D: TRBD2
J: TRBJ2-1
CDR3: CASRRLADWDNEQFF
DNA: TGTGCCAGTAGGAGACTAGCGGACTGGGACAATGAGCAGTTCTTC

size: -
V: TRBV6-1
D: TRBD2
J: TRBJ2-2
CDR3: CASRLAGGTGELFF
DNA: TGTGCCAGCCGACTAGCGGGAGGCACCGGGGAGCTGTTTTTT

size: -
V: TRBV7-2
D: TRBD1
J: TRBJ2-7
CDR3: CASSFGTGDYEQYF
DNA: TGTGCCAGCAGCTTTGGGACAGGGGACTACGAGCAGTACTTC

size: -
V: TRBV6-1
D: TRBD1
J: TRBJ2-7
CDR3: CASSEATGGHSDEQYF
DNA: TGTGCCAGCAGTGAAGCAACAGGGGGACACAGCGACGAGCAGTACTTC

size: -
V: TRBV19
D: -
J: TRBJ2-7
CDR3: CASSISTGSQEYF
DNA: TGTGCCAGTAGTATTTCCACAGGGAGCCAGGAGTACTTC

size: once
V: TRBV10-3
D: -
J: TRBJ1-5
CDR3: CAISGGGGQPQHF
DNA: TGTGCCATCAGTGGGGGGGGCGGACAGCCCCAGCATTTT

size: -
V: TRBV6-5
D: -
J: TRBJ2-5
CDR3: CASSYTQETQYF
DNA: TGTGCCAGCAGTTACACTCAAGAGACCCAGTACTTC

size: -
V: TRBV30
D: TRBD2
J: TRBJ2-7
CDR3: CAWSAPGRVREQYF
DNA: TGTGCCTGGAGTGCGCCCGGGAGGGTACGCGAGCAGTACTTC

size: once
V: TRBV28
D: -
J: TRBJ2-7
CDR3: CASSLGGFDYEQYF
DNA: TGTGCCAGCAGTTTAGGAGGTTTCGATTACGAGCAGTACTTC

size: -
V: TRBV29-1
D: -
J: TRBJ1-3
CDR3: CSAMQHSGNTIYF
DNA: TGCAGCGCTATGCAGCACTCTGGAAACACCATATATTTT

size: -
V: TRBV6-5
D: -
J: TRBJ1-2
CDR3: CASAQADLYGYTF
DNA: TGTGCCAGCGCACAGGCCGACCTCTATGGCTACACCTTC

size: -
V: TRBV5-1
D: TRBD2
J: TRBJ2-2
CDR3: CASSRAGVDTGELFF
DNA: TGCGCCAGCAGCCGAGCGGGAGTGGACACCGGGGAGCTGTTTTTT

size: -
V: TRBV11-2
D: -
J: TRBJ2-5
CDR3: CASSLVTGRETQYF
DNA: TGTGCCAGCAGCTTAGTCACGGGGCGGGAGACCCAGTACTTC

size: -
V: TRBV6-5
D: -
J: TRBJ1-2
CDR3: CASSYGRGGGGYTF
DNA: TGTGCCAGCAGTTACGGGCGAGGAGGGGGTGGCTACACCTTC

size: -
V: TRBV29-1
D: -
J: TRBJ2-7
CDR3: CSVGTATYEQYF
DNA: TGCAGCGTTGGGACAGCAACCTACGAGCAGTACTTC

size: -
V: TRBV19
D: -
J: TRBJ2-3
CDR3: CASSAVPNYGGSTQYF
DNA: TGTGCCAGTAGTGCCGTACCTAACTACGGCGGATCGACGCAGTATTTT

size: -
V: TRBV4-2
D: TRBD2
J: TRBJ2-1
CDR3: CASSLGTSGDNEQFF
DNA: TGTGCCAGCAGCCTCGGGACTAGCGGGGACAATGAGCAGTTCTTC

size: -
V: TRBV7-2
D: -
J: TRBJ2-7
CDR3: CASSRLSREQYF
DNA: TGTGCCAGCAGCCGACTGTCACGCGAGCAGTACTTC

size: -
V: TRBV7-3
D: -
J: TRBJ1-1
CDR3: CASSLSPTVEAFF
DNA: TGTGCCAGCAGCTTAAGCCCCACAGTTGAAGCTTTCTTT